The 19 T cell receptor beta chains listed next were all sequenced from one sample in a study of blood T cell repertoires in COVID-19. TCRdb's copy holds only in-frame clones and misses some; the assay was immunoSEQ multiplex PCR. The sample comprises roughly 200,000 clones, around 91% of which are singletons, and approximately 0.64% rests with the top ten. The sequenced material came from peripheral blood. The source of these receptors is a man aged 45-65 years with acute or convalescent COVID-19.

V and J are TRBV29-1 and TRBJ2-7, with unresolved D. Between the trimmed V and J ends, which lost 0 bases and 5 bases, there was a span of 2 bases. The CDR3 is 10 amino acids. The V gene's germline CDR1 is SQVTM and CDR2 ANQGSEA. The CDR3 bases are TGCAGCGTTGAAGATAACGAGCAGTACTTC. This sequence encodes CSVEDNEQYF.

This clone was observed a single time. The gene calls are TRBV6-2 or TRBV6-3 and TRBJ2-7; 9 bases agree with TRBD2. The J segment lost 7 bases and the V segment lost 2 bases, leaving 9 bases of the junction unmatched. This CDR3 has 15 amino acids. The germline CDR1 and CDR2 sequences are MNHEY and SVGEGT. CDR3: CASSYLGGGAREQYV. For the CDR3, the DNA is TGTGCCAGCAGTTACCTTGGCGGGGGGGCGCGTGAGCAGTACGTC.

This rearrangement joins TRBV14 to TRBJ2-5; no firm D call. Germline assignment: CDR1 SGHDN and CDR2 FVKESK. The CDR3 has 14 residues. V was pared by 1 base and J by 4 bases, with 10 bases between. Here the CDR3 reads CASSQGFLRETQYF. DNA of the CDR3: TGTGCCAGCAGCCAAGGGTTCCTAAGAGAGACCCAGTACTTC.

CDR3 in amino acids: CAISESSGQGHQPQHF. CDR3 sequence (DNA): TGTGCCATCAGTGAGTCCTCGGGACAGGGGCATCAGCCCCAGCATTTT. This chain uses TRBV10-3 with TRBJ1-5; 10 nucleotides agree with TRBD1. The V segment lost 0 bases and the J segment 5 bases; nucleotides outside the gene matches: 4. From germline, CDR1 is ENHRY and CDR2 SYGVKD. CDR3 length equals 16 residues.

The rearrangement joins TRBV5-1 to TRBJ2-3; tentative D call: TRBD2 (5 bases). The CDR3 contains 13 residues. Trimming shortened V by 4 bases and J by 9 bases, and 15 bases separated the two germline ends. Germline CDR1 reads SGHRS; CDR2 reads YFSETQ. CDR3 in DNA: TGCGCCAGCAGCGACGGGGTTACCCAGACGCAGTATTTT. It encodes CASSDGVTQTQYF.

DNA of the CDR3: TGTGCCAGCAGCTCTACCGGGACTAGCGGGGAGACCCAGTACTTC. Its protein product is CASSSTGTSGETQYF. The V call is TRBV7-3, the J call TRBJ2-5; 12 bases match TRBD2. CDR3 length: 15 amino acids. V trimming: 4 bases; J trimming: 5 bases; junction bases outside the gene matches: 5. The germline V gene has CDR1 SGHTA and CDR2 FQGTGA.

The chain recombines TRBV11-1 with TRBJ2-1; 10 bases are shared with TRBD2. CDR1 is SGHAT, CDR2 FQDESV, per germline (reference sequence). The CDR3 contains 15 residues. Trimming at V came to 7 bases and at J to 8 bases, leaving 11 bases not matched to a gene. The CDR3, as DNA: TGTGCCAGCACCGACCTAGCGGGAGTTGGCGATGAGCAGTTCTTC. It translates to CASTDLAGVGDEQFF.

J is TRBJ1-4 and V is TRBV5-1; TRBD1 aligns across 7 bases. This CDR3 region has 18 residues. V dropped 1 base and J dropped 3; count of bases not matched to a gene: 12. CDR1 SGHRS and CDR2 YFSETQ come from the germline V gene. The CDR3 region is CASSLTGTARRANEKLFF. The CDR3, as DNA: TGCGCCAGCAGCTTGACCGGGACAGCTCGAAGGGCTAATGAAAAACTGTTTTTT.

V is TRBV3-1 (or the pseudogene TRBV3-2) and J is TRBJ1-1, with D maybe TRBD1 (5 bases). Germline CDR1 LGHDT, CDR2 YNNKEL (reference sequence). V was trimmed by 3 bases and J by 1 base, leaving 6 bases between them. The CDR3 extends over 13 amino acids. This CDR3 reads CASSQGQNTEAFF. DNA for the CDR3: TGTGCCAGCAGCCAGGGGCAGAACACTGAAGCTTTCTTT.

This clone was found once. The chain couples TRBV5-4 to TRBJ2-2; TRBD1 agrees at 12 bases. V was pared by 4 bases and J by 6 bases, with 16 bases of the junction left unmatched. Germline lookup yields CDR1 SGHNT and CDR2 YYREEE (reference sequence). This CDR3 comprises 19 residues. For the CDR3, the DNA is TGTGCCAGCAGCCACGCGGGACAGGGGGCCCGATACAGGGCCGGGGAGCTGTTTTTT. It specifies CASSHAGQGARYRAGELFF.

The V gene is TRBV27, the J gene TRBJ2-5; D gene uncertain. The V gene lost 2 bases and the J gene lost 4 bases, with 5 bases spanning the gap. The CDR3 is 12 residues long. The germline CDR1 and CDR2 sequences are MNHEY and SMNVEV (reference sequence). DNA of the CDR3: TGTGCCAGCAGTTTAAAGCGAGAGACCCAGTACTTC. Encoded protein: CASSLKRETQYF.

The CDR3 loop is CSASKYRDREGLVNQPQHF. The CDR3 DNA reads as TGCAGTGCTAGTAAATACCGGGACAGGGAGGGGCTGGTCAATCAGCCCCAGCATTTT. The chain carries TRBV20-1 and TRBJ1-5; 9 bases match TRBD1. V was pared by 3 bases and J by 3 bases, with 18 bases of the junction left unmatched. Germline V gene lookup returns CDR1 DFQATT and CDR2 SNEGSKA (reference sequence). CDR3 length: 19 residues.

The J gene is TRBJ2-3, the V gene TRBV10-3; 11 nucleotides match TRBD2. Trimming removed 0 bases from V and 7 bases from J; junction bases left unmatched: 6. The germline V gene encodes CDR1 ENHRY and CDR2 SYGVKD. CDR3 length: 16 amino acids. CDR3 coding DNA: TGTGCCATCAGTGAGTCAGAACTAGCGGGAGTAAATACGCAGTATTTT. The encoded protein is CAISESELAGVNTQYF.

The table lists this clone with a few counts. The chain carries TRBV4-1 and TRBJ1-6; D is unclear. The CDR3 consists of 16 residues. Germline CDR1 and CDR2: MGHRA and YSYEKL. Between the trimmed V and J ends, which lost 0 bases and 4 bases, there was a span of 10 bases. The CDR3 nucleotides are TGCGCCAGCAGCCAAGATAGCCGTGGGTATAATTCACCCCTCCACTTT. Its protein is CASSQDSRGYNSPLHF.

The rearrangement joins TRBV7-2 to TRBJ1-5, with a weak D call TRBD1 (6 bases). The CDR3 is 14 residues long. Germline V CDR1 and CDR2: SGHTA, FQGNSA. V was clipped by 11 bases and J by 8 bases, with 22 bases between them. The CDR3 DNA reads as TGTGCCCCCGGGAGGGAACAGGGTCCAAAGCCCCAGCATTTT. Translated, it gives CAPGREQGPKPQHF.

The chain recombines TRBV7-9 with TRBJ1-1; D is ambiguous. From germline, CDR1 is SEHNR and CDR2 FQNEAQ (reference sequence). CDR3 length equals 15 residues. Trimming left V 0 bases short and J 5 bases short, with 13 bases between. CDR3 protein: CASSLAGSGRTEAFF. In DNA form, the CDR3 reads TGTGCCAGCAGCTTAGCCGGCTCTGGGAGGACTGAAGCTTTCTTT. The full variable domain, completed using reference TRBV7-9 and TRBJ1-1, is DTGVSQNPRHKITKRGQNVTFRCDPISEHNRLYWYRQTLGQGPEFLTYFQNEAQLEKSRLLSDRFSAERPKGSFSTLEIQRTEQGDSAMYLCASSLAGSGRTEAFFGQGTRLTVV.

The gene calls are TRBV2 and TRBJ1-4; 7 bases align to TRBD1. With 6 bases clipped from V and 4 bases from J, the junction kept 8 bases outside the gene matches. The germline V gene has CDR1 SNHLY and CDR2 FYNNEI. This CDR3 contains 15 residues. Here the CDR3 reads CASSPRQGHNEKLFF. CDR3 nucleotide sequence: TGTGCCAGCAGCCCCAGACAGGGACATAATGAAAAACTGTTTTTT. The entire variable domain, with the rest obtained from reference TRBV2 and TRBJ1-4, is as follows: EPEVTQTPSHQVTQMGQEVILRCVPISNHLYFYWYRQILGQKVEFLVSFYNNEISEKSEIFDDQFSVERPDGSNFTLKIRSTKLEDSAMYFCASSPRQGHNEKLFFGSGTQLSVL.

The CDR3 sequence is CASSPSLSTHNEQFF. CDR3 nucleotide sequence: TGTGCCAGCTCACCCAGTCTGTCAACACACAATGAGCAGTTCTTC. The J gene is TRBJ2-1, the V gene TRBV18; D not resolved. The germline gives CDR1 KGHSH, CDR2 LQKENI. CDR3 length equals 15 residues. Trimming cost V 3 bases and J 5 bases, with 14 bases left between them.

The CDR3 is CASSHMTGTTEAFF. The CDR3 bases are TGTGCCAGCAGCCACATGACAGGGACCACTGAAGCTTTCTTT. This chain uses TRBV3-1 (or the pseudogene TRBV3-2) with TRBJ1-1, with 7 bases identical to TRBD1. The CDR3 has 14 residues. Germline V gene sequence: CDR1 LGHDT, CDR2 YNNKEL (reference sequence). Trimming at V came to 3 bases and at J to 4 bases, leaving 5 bases not matched to a gene.